A single sample is the source of the 27 T cell receptor beta chains below, sequenced in a study of cytomegalovirus exposure and HLA in healthy donors. Produced via immunoSEQ multiplex PCR; TCRdb's table is partial and in-frame only. The data show 220,000 or so clones, around 86% seen once. Material: PBMCs. The receptors derive from a woman aged 18 to 35 in good health and CMV-seropositive.

The V call is TRBV2, the J call TRBJ2-3; D is perhaps TRBD2 (5 bases). The CDR3 runs to 15 residues. V lost 7 bases, J lost 5 bases, and 19 bases lay in between. Germline CDR1 and CDR2: SNHLY and FYNNEI. CDR3 sequence (DNA): TGTGCCAGCACCCCTGGAGGCCTTGAGGTAGATACGCAGTATTTT. Its protein is CASTPGGLEVDTQYF.

This clone is a singleton in its sample. CDR3 in amino acids: CASTHAGEGETQYF. The DNA for the CDR3 is TGTGCCAGCACCCACGCGGGGGAAGGGGAGACCCAGTACTTC. This chain uses TRBV6-1 with TRBJ2-5; TRBD2 aligns across 7 bases. The CDR3 consists of 14 residues. V trimming: 7 bases; J trimming: 5 bases; junction bases outside the gene matches: 10. Germline-derived CDR1 and CDR2 are MNHNS and SASEGT.

This chain joins TRBV6-5 and TRBJ1-1, with D perhaps TRBD1 (6 bases). The ends were cut back, 6 bases at V and 6 bases at J, with 17 bases in the middle. The CDR3 loop spans 14 amino acids. Looked up from germline, CDR1 is MNHEY and CDR2 is SVGAGI. The CDR3 DNA sequence: TGTGCCAGCAGCGGGGGCCCGGGGGGCGCTGAAGCTTTCTTT. As protein: CASSGGPGGAEAFF.

The rearrangement links TRBV30 to TRBJ2-1; 8 nucleotides match TRBD1. The CDR3 totals 13 residues. Germline V gene data show CDR1 as GTSNPN and CDR2 as SVGIG (reference sequence). With V trimmed by 2 bases and J by 5 bases, 2 bases remained unmatched. The CDR3 region has the DNA TGTGCCTGGAGTATGGACAGGGACAATGAGCAGTTCTTC. This encodes CAWSMDRDNEQFF.

V and J are TRBV5-1 and TRBJ2-5; 9 bases are a match to TRBD1. The ends lost 1 base at V and 6 bases at J; junction bases unmatched: 7. Germline V gene sequence: CDR1 SGHRS, CDR2 YFSETQ. The CDR3 length is 15 residues. The CDR3 sequence: CASSLTGQGEKTQYF. The CDR3 nucleotides are TGCGCCAGCAGCTTGACGGGACAGGGTGAGAAGACCCAGTACTTC.

The chain couples TRBV4-1 to TRBJ2-3, with TRBD1 identical over 10 bases. CDR3 length: 17 residues. Trimming took 3 bases from V and 3 from J; bases not matched to a gene: 9. The germline V gene encodes CDR1 MGHRA and CDR2 YSYEKL. CDR3 amino acids: CASSQGPRTGGTDTQYF. The CDR3 region has the DNA TGCGCCAGCAGCCAGGGCCCGAGGACAGGGGGAACAGATACGCAGTATTTT.

This chain uses TRBV27 with TRBJ2-1, with TRBD1 identical over 8 bases. J gave up 3 bases and V 7 bases, and 14 bases lay outside the gene matches. This CDR3 has 17 residues. CDR1 and CDR2 from the germline V gene are MNHEY and SMNVEV (reference sequence). For the CDR3, the DNA is TGTGCCAGCATACCCAGGGGGCAAGGGCATATCTACAATGAGCAGTTCTTC. This gives the protein CASIPRGQGHIYNEQFF.

In DNA form, the CDR3 reads TGCGCCAGCAGCTTGGTTAGCCTGAACACTGAAGCTTTCTTT. It encodes CASSLVSLNTEAFF. The J gene is TRBJ1-1, the V gene TRBV5-1; D not certain. Germline CDR1 reads SGHRS; CDR2 reads YFSETQ. This CDR3 has 14 amino acids. The V end was cut by 0 bases, the J end by 0 bases, with 6 bases between.

The rearrangement joins TRBV30 to TRBJ1-4; 11 bases match TRBD1. CDR1 is GTSNPN, CDR2 SVGIG, per germline (reference sequence). This CDR3 has 15 residues. J was trimmed by 8 bases and V by 2 bases; bases with no gene match: 7. In DNA, the CDR3 is TGTGCCTGGAGTCTTCCTGGGACAGGGGGAGAAAAACTGTTTTTT. It yields the protein CAWSLPGTGGEKLFF.

CDR3 DNA sequence: TGTGCCAGCAGTTACTCACCGAGGAGGGCTGAAGCTTTCTTT. It specifies CASSYSPRRAEAFF. V usage is TRBV6-5 and J usage is TRBJ1-1; D not certain. Germline CDR1 MNHEY, CDR2 SVGAGI. The V end was cut by 0 bases, the J end by 6 bases, with 11 bases between. This CDR3 is built from 14 residues.

This chain links TRBV2 with TRBJ2-5, with D tentatively TRBD2 (6 bases). The DNA end is a closer match to TRBJ2-7, so the J assignment may be wrong. This CDR3 is built from 14 residues. Germline CDR1 SNHLY, CDR2 FYNNEI. The CDR3 nucleotides are TGTGCCAGCAGTGAATTAGCGGAAACCTACGAGCAGTACTTC. Its protein product is CASSELAETYEQYF.

J is TRBJ2-7 and V is TRBV28; perhaps TRBD2 as D (5 bases). Germline-derived CDR1 and CDR2 are MDHEN and SYDVKM. Trimming took 7 bases from V and 5 from J, leaving 9 bases between them. CDR3 length: 11 residues. The CDR3 nucleotides read TGTGCCAGCACGGACTGGAACGAGCAGTACTTC. It encodes CASTDWNEQYF.

This chain connects TRBV7-9 to TRBJ2-2; D remains ambiguous. The germline V and J ends were trimmed by 2 bases and 3 bases, with 10 bases remaining between them. Germline V gives CDR1 SEHNR, CDR2 FQNEAQ (reference sequence). This CDR3 spans 15 amino acids. The chain's CDR3 is CASSLYRQDTGELFF. The CDR3 region has the DNA TGTGCCAGCAGCTTATATCGGCAGGACACCGGGGAGCTGTTTTTT.

The V gene is TRBV15, the J gene TRBJ2-1, with 8 nucleotides matching TRBD2. This CDR3 comprises 16 residues. CDR1 LNHNV and CDR2 YYDKDF come from the germline V gene (reference sequence). J lost 7 bases, V lost 0 bases, and 8 bases had no gene match. DNA of the CDR3: TGTGCCACCAGCAGAGATCAGCGGGAGATATCGAATGAGCAGTTCTTC. It is translated as CATSRDQREISNEQFF.

The chain carries TRBV6-5 and TRBJ2-1; 7 nucleotides line up with TRBD2. The trim removed 4 bases at V and 3 bases at J, leaving 6 bases unmatched. The CDR3 is 15 amino acids. Germline V gives CDR1 MNHEY, CDR2 SVGAGI. CDR3 amino acids: CASSSGGSGYNEQFF. DNA of the CDR3: TGTGCCAGCAGTTCTGGCGGGAGTGGCTACAATGAGCAGTTCTTC.

The rearrangement links TRBV5-1 to TRBJ2-3; D unresolved. In germline, CDR1 is SGHRS, CDR2 YFSETQ. The V and J ends lost 2 bases and 0 bases respectively, with 7 bases between them. The CDR3 is 14 residues long. The CDR3 sequence: CASSFETSTDTQYF. DNA of the CDR3: TGCGCCAGCAGCTTCGAAACTAGCACAGATACGCAGTATTTT.

The gene calls are TRBV13 and TRBJ2-1; 15 bases agree with TRBD2. This CDR3 is built from 17 residues. Germline V gene lookup returns CDR1 PRHDT and CDR2 FYEKMQ (reference sequence). V lost 5 bases and J lost 5; bases outside the gene matches: 7. CDR3: CASSPGLAGGPNNEQFF. CDR3 coding DNA: TGTGCCAGCAGCCCAGGACTAGCGGGAGGGCCGAACAATGAGCAGTTCTTC.

V is TRBV9 and J is TRBJ1-5; D is unresolved. The V end was cut by 0 bases, the J end by 3 bases, with 10 bases between. The germline gives CDR1 SGDLS, CDR2 YYNGEE. This CDR3 has 15 amino acids. The CDR3 spells CASSVEGDNNQPQHF. In nucleotides, the CDR3 is TGTGCCAGCAGCGTAGAGGGAGACAACAATCAGCCCCAGCATTTT.

This chain uses TRBV7-6 with TRBJ2-7; 8 nucleotides line up with TRBD1. This CDR3 is 15 amino acids long. Germline CDR1 reads SGHVS; CDR2 reads FNYEAQ. Trimming removed 5 bases from V and 0 bases from J; junction bases left unmatched: 6. CDR3 bases: TGTGCCAGCAGCCAGGGGGCCGGGGCCTCCTACGAGCAGTACTTC. It encodes CASSQGAGASYEQYF.

The chain links TRBV4-1 to TRBJ2-1, with 9 bases that match TRBD2. J was trimmed by 5 bases and V by 1 base; bases with no gene match: 12. Per the germline V gene, CDR1 is MGHRA and CDR2 is YSYEKL. This CDR3 is built from 18 residues. CDR3 loop: CASSQVVVGLASNNEQFF. Here the CDR3 DNA reads TGCGCCAGCAGCCAAGTGGTTGTGGGACTAGCCTCTAACAATGAGCAGTTCTTC.

The rearrangement joins TRBV28 to TRBJ2-7, with D hard to call. Germline values: CDR1 MDHEN, CDR2 SYDVKM. V lost 2 bases to trimming and J lost 4 bases, with 18 bases between them. This CDR3 spans 16 amino acids. The CDR3 is CASSLIWASNAYEQYF. The CDR3 coding sequence is TGTGCCAGCAGTTTAATTTGGGCTTCGAATGCTTACGAGCAGTACTTC.

CDR3 nucleotide sequence: TGTGCCACCAGCGGGACCGACAGGCGGAATGAAAAACTGTTTTTT. Residues: CATSGTDRRNEKLFF. The chain is built from TRBV15 and TRBJ1-4; D might be TRBD1 (6 bases). Germline V gene sequence: CDR1 LNHNV, CDR2 YYDKDF (reference sequence). Trimming took off 5 bases at V and 5 bases at J, with 15 bases between the two ends. The CDR3 loop spans 15 amino acids.

The V gene is TRBV14, the J gene TRBJ2-1, with a tentative D call TRBD2 (7 bases). Germline-derived CDR1 and CDR2 are SGHDN and FVKESK. Deletions cut 1 base from V and 8 bases from J, with 18 bases between. The CDR3 runs 16 residues. CDR3 coding DNA: TGTGCCAGCAGCCAAGGGGGAGGGGGTATTGTGGATGAGCAGTTCTTC. Translating gives CASSQGGGGIVDEQFF.

This chain connects TRBV28 to TRBJ1-4, with 7 bases lining up with TRBD1. From germline, CDR1 is MDHEN and CDR2 SYDVKM. The CDR3 runs to 14 residues. The ends lost 6 bases at V and 3 bases at J; junction bases unmatched: 4. The CDR3 here is CASSTGTANEKLFF. CDR3 in DNA: TGTGCCAGCAGCACCGGGACAGCTAATGAAAAACTGTTTTTT.

The genes are TRBV27 and TRBJ2-7, with D hard to call. The CDR3 length is 16 residues. The V gene lost 0 bases and the J gene lost 0 bases, with 12 bases spanning the gap. Germline CDR1 reads MNHEY; CDR2 reads SMNVEV (reference sequence). CDR3 nucleotide sequence: TGTGCCAGCAGTTTATCCTCCCCACTCGTCTCCTACGAGCAGTACTTC. It is translated as CASSLSSPLVSYEQYF.

The chain has TRBV4-1 and TRBJ2-1, with 11 bases lining up with TRBD2. The length of the CDR3 is 16 residues. Germline trimming cut 4 bases from V and 4 bases from J; bases unmatched to any gene: 6. Germline CDR1 reads MGHRA; CDR2 reads YSYEKL. CDR3 bases: TGCGCCAGCAGCCCCGCTCTAGCGGGAGGTTACAATGAGCAGTTCTTC. Translation gives CASSPALAGGYNEQFF.

This sequence joins TRBV28 and TRBJ1-2, with TRBD1 matching over 8 bases. The length of the CDR3 is 14 residues. Trimming removed 5 bases from V and 4 bases from J; junction bases left unmatched: 6. Germline CDR1 is MDHEN and CDR2 is SYDVKM. CDR3 nucleotides: TGTGCCAGCAGTCATCAGGGGGCCGTCTATGGCTACACCTTC. This translates into CASSHQGAVYGYTF.